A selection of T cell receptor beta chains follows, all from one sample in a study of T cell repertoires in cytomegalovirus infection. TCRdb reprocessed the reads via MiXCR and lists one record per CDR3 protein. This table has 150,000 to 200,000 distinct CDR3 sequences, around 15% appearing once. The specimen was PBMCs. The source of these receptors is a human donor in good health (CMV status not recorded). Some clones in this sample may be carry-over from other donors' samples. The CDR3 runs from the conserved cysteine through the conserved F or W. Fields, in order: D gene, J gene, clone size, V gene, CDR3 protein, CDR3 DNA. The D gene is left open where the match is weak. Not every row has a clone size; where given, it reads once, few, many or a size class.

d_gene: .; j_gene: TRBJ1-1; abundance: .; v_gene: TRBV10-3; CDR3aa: CAISDRGLATEAFF; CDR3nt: TGTGCCATCAGTGACCGAGGACTAGCCACTGAAGCTTTCTTT
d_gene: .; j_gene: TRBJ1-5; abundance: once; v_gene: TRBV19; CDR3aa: CASSMAGRGNQPQHF; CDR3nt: TGTGCCAGTAGCATGGCCGGCAGGGGAAACCAGCCCCAGCATTTT
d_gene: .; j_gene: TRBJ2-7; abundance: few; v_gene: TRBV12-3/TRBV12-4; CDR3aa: CASRRSYEQYF; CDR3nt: TGTGCCAGCAGGCGGTCCTACGAGCAGTACTTC
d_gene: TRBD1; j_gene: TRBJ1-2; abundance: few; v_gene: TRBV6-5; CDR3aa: CASRETGVNYGYTF; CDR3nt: TGTGCCAGCAGGGAGACAGGGGTTAACTATGGCTACACCTTC
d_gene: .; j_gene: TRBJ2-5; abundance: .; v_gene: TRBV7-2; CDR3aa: CASTSRGGRFVTQETQYF; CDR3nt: TGTGCCAGCACCTCGCGAGGGGGAAGGTTTGTGACTCAAGAGACCCAGTACTTC
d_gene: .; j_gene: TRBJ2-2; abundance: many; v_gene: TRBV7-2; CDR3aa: CASSLKRLTGELFF; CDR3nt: TGTGCCAGCAGCTTAAAGCGGCTGACCGGGGAGCTGTTTTTT
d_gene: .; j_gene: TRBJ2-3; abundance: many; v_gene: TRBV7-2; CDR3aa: CASSLGNQGSDTQYF; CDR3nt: TGTGCCAGCAGCTTAGGTAACCAGGGGTCAGATACGCAGTATTTT
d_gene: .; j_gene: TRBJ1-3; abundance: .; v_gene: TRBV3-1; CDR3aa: CASSQRADSGNTIYF; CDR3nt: TGTGCCAGCAGCCAGCGGGCGGACTCTGGAAACACCATATATTTT
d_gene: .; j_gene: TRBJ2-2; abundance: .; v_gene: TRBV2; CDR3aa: CASSLGERAGELFF; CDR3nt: TGTGCCAGCAGTTTGGGGGAAAGGGCCGGGGAGCTGTTTTTT
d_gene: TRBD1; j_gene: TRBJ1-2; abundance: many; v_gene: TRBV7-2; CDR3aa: CASSPGQGDGFGYTF; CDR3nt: TGTGCCAGCAGCCCCGGACAGGGAGACGGGTTTGGCTACACCTTC
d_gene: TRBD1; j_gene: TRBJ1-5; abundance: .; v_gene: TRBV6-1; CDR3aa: CASSSAGTGGNQPQHF; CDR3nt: TGTGCCAGCAGTAGTGCCGGGACAGGTGGAAATCAGCCCCAGCATTTT
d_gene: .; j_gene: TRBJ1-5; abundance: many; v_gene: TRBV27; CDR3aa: CASSLRQSNQPQHF; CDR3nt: TGTGCCAGCAGTCTGAGACAGAGCAATCAGCCCCAGCATTTT
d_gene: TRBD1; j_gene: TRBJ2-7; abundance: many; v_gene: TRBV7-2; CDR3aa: CASSLLNPGTGQYF; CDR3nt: TGTGCCAGCAGCTTACTTAACCCCGGGACAGGGCAGTACTTC
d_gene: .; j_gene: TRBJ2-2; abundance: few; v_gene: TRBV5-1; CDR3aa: CASSLSAGDTGELFF; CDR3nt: TGCGCCAGCAGCTTATCAGCGGGTGACACCGGGGAGCTGTTTTTT
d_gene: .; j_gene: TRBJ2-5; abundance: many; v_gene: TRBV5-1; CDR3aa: CASSLGARTRLQETQYF; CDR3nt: TGCGCCAGCAGCTTGGGGGCCCGGACCCGTCTTCAAGAGACCCAGTACTTC
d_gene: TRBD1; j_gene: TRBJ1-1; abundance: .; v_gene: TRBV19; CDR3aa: CASSLIPTGGRTEAFF; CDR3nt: TGTGCCAGTAGCCTCATCCCGACAGGGGGAAGGACTGAAGCTTTCTTT
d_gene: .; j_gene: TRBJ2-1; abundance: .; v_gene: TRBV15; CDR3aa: CATSRDRGRGYNEQFF; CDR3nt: TGTGCCACCAGCAGAGATCGGGGCAGGGGATACAATGAGCAGTTCTTC
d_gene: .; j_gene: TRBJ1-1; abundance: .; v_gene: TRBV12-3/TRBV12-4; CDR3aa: CASSLWGSNSGTEAFF; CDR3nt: TGTGCCAGCAGTTTATGGGGCTCCAACTCCGGCACTGAAGCTTTCTTT
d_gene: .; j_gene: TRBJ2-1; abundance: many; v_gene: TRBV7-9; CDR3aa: CASSLLGSSYNEQFF; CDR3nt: TGTGCCAGCAGCTTACTGGGGAGCTCCTACAATGAGCAGTTCTTC
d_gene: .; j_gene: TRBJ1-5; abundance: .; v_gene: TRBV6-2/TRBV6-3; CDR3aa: CASSTAGLGNQPQHF; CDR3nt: TGTGCCAGCAGTACCGCGGGGCTCGGCAATCAGCCCCAGCATTTT
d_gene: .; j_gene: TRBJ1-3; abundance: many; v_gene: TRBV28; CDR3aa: CASSPPGQGNTIYF; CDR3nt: TGTGCCAGCAGCCCCCCCGGACAGGGAAACACCATATATTTT
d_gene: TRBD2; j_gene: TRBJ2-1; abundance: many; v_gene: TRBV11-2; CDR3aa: CASSLEAGDGNEQFF; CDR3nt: TGTGCCAGCAGCTTAGAAGCGGGAGATGGGAATGAGCAGTTCTTC
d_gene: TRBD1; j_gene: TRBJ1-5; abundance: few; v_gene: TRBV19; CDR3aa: CASGTGAYQPQHF; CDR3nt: TGTGCCAGCGGGACAGGGGCGTATCAGCCCCAGCATTTT
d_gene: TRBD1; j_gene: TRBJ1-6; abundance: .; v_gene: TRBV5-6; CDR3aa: CASSLATRDRYNSPLHF; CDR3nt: TGTGCCAGCAGCTTGGCAACGAGGGACAGATATAATTCACCCCTCCACTTT
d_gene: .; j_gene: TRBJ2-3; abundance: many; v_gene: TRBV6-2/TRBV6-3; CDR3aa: CASSYVGDLTDTQYF; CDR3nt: TGTGCCAGCAGTTACGTCGGTGACCTCACAGATACGCAGTATTTT
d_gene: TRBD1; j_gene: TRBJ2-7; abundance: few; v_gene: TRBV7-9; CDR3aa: CASSLPGQPSYEQYF; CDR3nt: TGTGCCAGCAGCTTACCGGGACAGCCCTCCTACGAGCAGTACTTC
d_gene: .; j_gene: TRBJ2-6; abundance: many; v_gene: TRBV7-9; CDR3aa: CASSSQQANVLTF; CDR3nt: TGTGCCAGCAGCTCTCAACAGGCCAACGTCCTGACTTTC
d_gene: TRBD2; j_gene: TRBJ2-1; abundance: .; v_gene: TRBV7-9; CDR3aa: CASSLYWGTRHNEQFF; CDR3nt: TGTGCCAGCAGTCTGTATTGGGGGACTAGGCACAATGAGCAGTTCTTC
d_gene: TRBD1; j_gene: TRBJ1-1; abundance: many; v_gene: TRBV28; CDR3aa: CASSFWQGGSEAFF; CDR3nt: TGTGCCAGCAGTTTTTGGCAGGGGGGCTCTGAAGCTTTCTTT
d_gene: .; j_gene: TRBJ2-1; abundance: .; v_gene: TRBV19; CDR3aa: CASSEGGGSSYNEQFF; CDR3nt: TGTGCCAGTAGTGAGGGGGGCGGGAGCTCCTACAATGAGCAGTTCTTC
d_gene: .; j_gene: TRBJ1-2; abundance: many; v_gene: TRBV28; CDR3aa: CASSPTGIYGYTF; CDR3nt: TGTGCCAGCAGCCCGACCGGGATCTATGGCTACACCTTC
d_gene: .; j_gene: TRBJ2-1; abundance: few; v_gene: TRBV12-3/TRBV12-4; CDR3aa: CASSRVGLGNEQFF; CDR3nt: TGTGCCAGCAGTCGGGTCGGATTGGGGAATGAGCAGTTCTTC
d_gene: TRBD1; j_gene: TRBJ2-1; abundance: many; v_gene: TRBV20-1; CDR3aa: CSARDDRVGNEQFF; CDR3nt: TGCAGTGCTAGAGACGACAGGGTCGGGAATGAGCAGTTCTTC
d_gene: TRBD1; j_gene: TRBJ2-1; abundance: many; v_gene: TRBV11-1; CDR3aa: CASSLGGLDRSRREQFF; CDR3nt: TGTGCCAGCAGCTTAGGGGGTTTGGACAGGTCAAGGCGTGAGCAGTTCTTC
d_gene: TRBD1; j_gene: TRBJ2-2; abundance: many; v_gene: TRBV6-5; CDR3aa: CASSRGQRGNTGELFF; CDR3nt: TGTGCCAGCAGTCGGGGACAGAGGGGCAACACCGGGGAGCTGTTTTTT
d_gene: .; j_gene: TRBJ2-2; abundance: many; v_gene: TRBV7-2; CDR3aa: CASSLRGGNLDTGELFF; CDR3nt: TGTGCCAGCAGCCTCCGGGGCGGGAATCTCGACACCGGGGAGCTGTTTTTT
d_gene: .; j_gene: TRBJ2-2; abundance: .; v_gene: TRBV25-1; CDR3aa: CASSDRGAGELFF; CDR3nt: TGTGCCAGCAGTGACAGGGGTGCCGGGGAGCTGTTTTTT
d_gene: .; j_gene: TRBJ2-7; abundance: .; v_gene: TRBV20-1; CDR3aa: CSARPTDIYEQYF; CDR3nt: TGCAGTGCTCGCCCGACTGACATTTACGAGCAGTACTTC
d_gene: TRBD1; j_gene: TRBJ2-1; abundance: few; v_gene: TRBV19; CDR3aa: CASSSGQGLYKFF; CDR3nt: TGTGCCAGTAGTAGCGGACAGGGCCTGTATAAGTTCTTC
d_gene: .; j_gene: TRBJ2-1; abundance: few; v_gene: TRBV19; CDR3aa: CASRFGGSYNEQFF; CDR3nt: TGTGCCAGTAGATTTGGGGGCTCCTACAATGAGCAGTTCTTC
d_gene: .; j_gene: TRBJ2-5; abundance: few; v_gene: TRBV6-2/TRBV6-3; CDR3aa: CASSYGIWGETQYF; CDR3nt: TGTGCCAGCAGTTACGGGATATGGGGGGAGACCCAGTACTTC
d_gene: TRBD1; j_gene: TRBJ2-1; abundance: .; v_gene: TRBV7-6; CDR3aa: CASSPGQGRNEQFF; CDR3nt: TGTGCCAGCAGCCCGGGACAGGGCAGGAATGAGCAGTTCTTC
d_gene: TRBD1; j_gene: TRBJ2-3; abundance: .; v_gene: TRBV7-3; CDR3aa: CASSSGQGMTDTQYF; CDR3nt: TGTGCCAGCAGCTCTGGACAGGGAATGACAGATACGCAGTATTTT
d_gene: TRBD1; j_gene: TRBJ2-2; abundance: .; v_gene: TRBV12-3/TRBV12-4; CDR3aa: CASSRGQSGELFF; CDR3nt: TGTGCCAGCAGTCGGGGACAGTCCGGGGAGCTGTTTTTT
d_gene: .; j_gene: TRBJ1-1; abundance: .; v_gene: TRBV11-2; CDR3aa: CASSLTRNTEAFF; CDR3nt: TGTGCCAGCAGCTTAACTCGGAACACTGAAGCTTTCTTT
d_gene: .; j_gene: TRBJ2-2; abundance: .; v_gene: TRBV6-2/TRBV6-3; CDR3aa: CASSYYETGELFF; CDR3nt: TGTGCCAGCAGTTACTATGAGACCGGGGAGCTGTTTTTT
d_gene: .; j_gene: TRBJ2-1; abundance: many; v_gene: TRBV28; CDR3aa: CASSSMDRNEQFF; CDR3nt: TGTGCCAGCAGTTCCATGGACCGTAATGAGCAGTTCTTC
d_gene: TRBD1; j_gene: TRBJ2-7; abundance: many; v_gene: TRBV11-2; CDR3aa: CASSSNRGSSYEQYF; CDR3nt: TGTGCCAGCAGCTCAAACAGGGGAAGCTCCTACGAGCAGTACTTC
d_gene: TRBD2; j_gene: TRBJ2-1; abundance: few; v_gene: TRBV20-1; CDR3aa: CSARLAGGYNEQFF; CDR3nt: TGCAGTGCAAGACTAGCGGGAGGATACAATGAGCAGTTCTTC
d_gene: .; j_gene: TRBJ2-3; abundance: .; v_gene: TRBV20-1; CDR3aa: CSARKRATDTQYF; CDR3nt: TGCAGTGCTAGAAAGAGGGCCACAGATACGCAGTATTTT
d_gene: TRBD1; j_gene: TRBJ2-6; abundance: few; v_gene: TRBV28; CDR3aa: CASSSGDRGLKGANVLTF; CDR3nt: TGTGCCAGCAGTTCGGGGGACAGGGGTCTAAAGGGGGCCAACGTCCTGACTTTC
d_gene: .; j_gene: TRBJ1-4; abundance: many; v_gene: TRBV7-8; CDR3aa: CASSLALGVEKLFF; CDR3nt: TGTGCCAGCAGCTTAGCTCTAGGGGTTGAAAAACTGTTTTTT
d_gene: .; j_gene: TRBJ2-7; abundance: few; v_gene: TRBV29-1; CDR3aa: CSVDTDNYEQYF; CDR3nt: TGCAGCGTTGATACGGACAACTACGAGCAGTACTTC
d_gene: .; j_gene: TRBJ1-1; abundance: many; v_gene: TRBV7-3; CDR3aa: CASSLIGALNTEAFF; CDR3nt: TGTGCCAGCAGCTTAATAGGCGCCCTGAACACTGAAGCTTTCTTT
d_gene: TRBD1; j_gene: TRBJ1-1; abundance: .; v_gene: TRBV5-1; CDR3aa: CASRWTGAANTEAFF; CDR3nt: TGCGCCAGCAGATGGACAGGGGCGGCGAACACTGAAGCTTTCTTT